These T cell receptor beta chains were read from a single sample in a study of type 1 regulatory T cells. These receptors have no known antigen. TCRdb processed the reads anew with MiXCR; each CDR3 protein has one entry. This sample carries roughly 25,000 distinct CDR3 sequences, roughly 72% of them seen once, and the ten largest clones take 13% to 15%. Sequencing input: cultured T cells, either the whole culture or a sorted T cell fraction (not recorded which). These receptors all stem from a human donor in good health. Each CDR3 is given with its conserved first and last residue. D genes are given only for firm matches.

V	J	D	length	CDR3
TRBV7-6	TRBJ2-7	TRBD2	14	CASSPRLAGKEQYF
TRBV12-3/TRBV12-4	TRBJ2-7	TRBD2	15	CASSSRAGGRYEQYF
TRBV20-1	TRBJ1-2	-	12	CSAKTGQLGYTF
TRBV6-1	TRBJ2-5	-	13	CASMPGLQETQYF
TRBV20-1	TRBJ2-3	-	14	CSATTWGPTDTQYF
TRBV12-3/TRBV12-4	TRBJ2-3	-	16	CASSSGSTGYTDTQYF
TRBV24-1	TRBJ2-3	TRBD2	17	CATSADQPGLASDTQYF
TRBV6-6	TRBJ2-3	-	13	CASSYPGTDTQYF
TRBV12-3/TRBV12-4	TRBJ1-1	-	13	CASSLALGGGRLF
TRBV7-2	TRBJ1-4	-	14	CASSLDIGREKLFF
TRBV7-6	TRBJ2-7	TRBD1	15	CASSITGTGAYEQYF
TRBV4-3	TRBJ2-7	TRBD1	16	CASSQDQNRGLYEQYF
TRBV5-1	TRBJ1-1	-	16	CASSTGPSGLNTEAFF
TRBV20-1	TRBJ2-3	TRBD1	16	CSARDIGGQGRNTQYF
TRBV5-8	TRBJ2-2	-	13	CASSFTGPGELFF
TRBV11-3	TRBJ1-2	-	12	CASSPGDYGYTF
TRBV29-1	TRBJ1-1	TRBD1	14	CSVVRKDRDIEAFF
TRBV3-1	TRBJ2-7	-	13	CASSQGSPYEQYF
TRBV18	TRBJ2-1	-	16	CASSPTGTISYNEQFF
TRBV5-1	TRBJ2-7	-	15	CASSFASDISYEQYF
TRBV7-9	TRBJ2-5	-	13	CASSLAVPETQYF
TRBV5-1	TRBJ2-5	TRBD1	15	CASSPSTGPQETQYF
TRBV4-1	TRBJ2-1	TRBD2	16	CASSQVSGGRRNEQFF
TRBV4-2	TRBJ1-1	-	14	CASSQLRWNTEAFF
TRBV18	TRBJ2-7	-	14	CASSPSFSSYEQYF
TRBV20-1	TRBJ1-6	-	15	CSARVGGRDNSPLHF
TRBV5-1	TRBJ2-5	-	15	CASSQTVALGETQYF
TRBV20-1	TRBJ1-1	-	15	CSASGGGLGGTEAFF
TRBV6-6	TRBJ1-1	-	13	CASSNPGREEAFF
TRBV7-9	TRBJ1-1	-	12	CASSLEGTQAFF
TRBV12-3/TRBV12-4	TRBJ1-1	-	17	CASSRGSYLGPTPEAFF
TRBV12-3/TRBV12-4	TRBJ2-5	-	13	CASSLALRETQYF
TRBV27	TRBJ1-2	-	15	CASSAGTGSGYGYTF
TRBV5-1	TRBJ1-2	-	13	CASSLAGYAGYTF
TRBV12-3/TRBV12-4	TRBJ1-1	-	13	CASGPGLDTEAFF
TRBV4-1	TRBJ1-2	-	16	CASSPMLCTAGGGYTF
TRBV7-2	TRBJ2-2	TRBD1	15	CASSFRTGETGELFF
TRBV2	TRBJ2-3	-	12	CASSAFSDTQYF
TRBV6-6	TRBJ2-2	-	16	CASSYSYLGGPGELFF
TRBV7-2	TRBJ2-1	TRBD2	18	CASSLGPSGGLGYNEQFF
TRBV27	TRBJ2-3	-	14	CASSLSALTDTQYF
TRBV27	TRBJ2-1	-	13	CASSPGDVPEQFF
TRBV18	TRBJ1-2	-	16	CASSTTSQGTNYGYTF
TRBV7-3	TRBJ2-2	-	17	CASSLDRLRGMAGELFF
TRBV11-2	TRBJ2-2	-	15	CASSSNRVGPGELFF